Presented here are 20 T cell receptor beta chains from one specimen sequenced in a study of blood T cell repertoires in COVID-19. Here immunoSEQ multiplex PCR was the method, and the copy in TCRdb shows in-frame clones only, minus some. The table has tens of thousands of clones, roughly 87% seen once; the top ten hold roughly 14%. Sequencing was performed on peripheral blood. These receptors were obtained from a male donor with acute or convalescent COVID-19.

The chain carries TRBV18 and TRBJ2-5, with 11 bases identical to TRBD1. This CDR3 comprises 17 residues. Germline trimming cut 0 bases from V and 5 bases from J; bases unmatched to any gene: 8. Germline lookup yields CDR1 KGHSH and CDR2 LQKENI. CDR3 in DNA: TGTGCCAGCTCACCACCGCCGGACAGGGGGCGCCGGGAGACCCAGTACTTC. Translated, it gives CASSPPPDRGRRETQYF. The whole variable domain, filled in from reference TRBV18 and TRBJ2-5, reads NAGVMQNPRHLVRRRGQEARLRCSPMKGHSHVYWYRQLPEEGLKFMVYLQKENIIDESGMPKERFSAEFPKEGPSILRIQQVVRGDSAAYFCASSPPPDRGRRETQYFGPGTRLLVL.

The rearrangement uses TRBV7-9 and TRBJ1-1; TRBD1 aligns across 9 bases. The CDR3 is 13 residues long. The V segment lost 4 bases and the J segment 7 bases; nucleotides outside the gene matches: 4. CDR1 is SEHNR, CDR2 FQNEAQ, per germline (reference sequence). The CDR3 nucleotides read TGTGCCAGCAGCTCAGACAGGGGGGGTGAAGCTTTCTTT. Its protein is CASSSDRGGEAFF.

This chain joins TRBV3-1 (or the pseudogene TRBV3-2) and TRBJ1-1; the match to TRBD1 covers 8 bases. CDR3 length equals 14 residues. V gave up 4 bases and J gave up 1 base; unmatched junction bases: 2. Germline lookup yields CDR1 LGHDT and CDR2 YNNKEL (reference sequence). The CDR3 DNA is TGTGCCAGCAGCCTAGGGACAGGGAACACTGAAGCTTTCTTT. Protein sequence: CASSLGTGNTEAFF.

This clone has a handful of counts. The chain couples TRBV6-6 to TRBJ1-3; 7 bases map to TRBD1. The CDR3 consists of 16 residues. After removal of 6 bases from V and 1 base from J, the junction contained 9 bases not matched to a gene. In germline, CDR1 is MNHNY, CDR2 SVGAGI (reference sequence). The CDR3 bases are TGTGCCAGCAGCCAGACAGGGAATCCTTCTGGAAACACCATATATTTT. The encoded protein is CASSQTGNPSGNTIYF.

CDR3 in amino acids: CASSLVRRGTDTQYF. The DNA for the CDR3 is TGTGCCAGCAGCTTAGTCCGGAGGGGCACAGATACGCAGTATTTT. The genes are TRBV7-9 and TRBJ2-3, with D perhaps matching TRBD2 (6 bases). CDR1 and CDR2 from the germline V gene are SEHNR and FQNEAQ (reference sequence). Deletions cut 1 base from V and 1 base from J, with 9 bases between. This CDR3 is 15 amino acids long. Looking up the rest from reference TRBV7-9 and TRBJ2-3 gives the full variable domain: DTGVSQNPRHKITKRGQNVTFRCDPISEHNRLYWYRQTLGQGPEFLTYFQNEAQLEKSRLLSDRFSAERPKGSFSTLEIQRTEQGDSAMYLCASSLVRRGTDTQYFGPGTRLTVL.

The chain couples TRBV10-3 to TRBJ2-7; D uncertain. The V gene's germline CDR1 is ENHRY and CDR2 SYGVKD. V dropped 1 base and J dropped 7 bases, with 5 bases sitting between them. CDR3 size: 11 residues. The CDR3 DNA follows: TGTGCCATCAGTGAGTTGAGTGAGCAGTACTTC. This encodes CAISELSEQYF.

The rearrangement links TRBV5-4 to TRBJ2-7; 8 bases line up with TRBD1. CDR1 and CDR2 (germline): SGHNT, YYREEE (reference sequence). V dropped 7 bases and J dropped 2; count of bases not matched to a gene: 5. The CDR3 contains 13 residues. DNA for the CDR3: TGTGCCAGCGGGAGACAGGGGACCTACGAGCAGTACTTC. It yields the protein CASGRQGTYEQYF.

The chain has TRBV7-3 and TRBJ1-2; TRBD1 agrees at 7 bases. Unmatched junction bases numbered 3, after V lost 2 bases and J lost 6 bases. This CDR3 region has 13 residues. Germline V gene sequence: CDR1 SGHTA, CDR2 FQGTGA. CDR3 residues: CASSLSQGDGYTF. The CDR3, as DNA: TGTGCCAGCAGCTTATCGCAGGGGGATGGCTACACCTTC.

The CDR3, as DNA: TGTGCCAGCAGTGAAATCCGGGGGGCCCCTACCTACGAGCAGTACTTC. This encodes CASSEIRGAPTYEQYF. This chain connects TRBV6-1 to TRBJ2-7; tentatively, D is TRBD2 (7 bases). The CDR3 is 16 residues long. Trimming cost V 2 bases and J 2 bases, with 16 bases left between them. Per the germline V gene, CDR1 is MNHNS and CDR2 is SASEGT.

This chain connects TRBV6-6 to TRBJ2-3, with D perhaps matching TRBD2 (6 bases). The CDR3 covers 14 residues. V lost 4 bases and J 6 bases, leaving 14 bases between the germline ends. Germline V gene lookup returns CDR1 MNHNY and CDR2 SVGAGI (reference sequence). CDR3 bases: TGTGCCAGCAGTTTTCCTGCGGGACCCGATACGCAGTATTTT. Protein sequence: CASSFPAGPDTQYF.

This chain connects TRBV2 to TRBJ1-3, with 9 bases fitting TRBD1. The CDR3 is made up of 14 amino acids. The V segment lost 6 bases and the J segment 4 bases; nucleotides outside the gene matches: 4. CDR1 is SNHLY, CDR2 FYNNEI, per germline. Here the CDR3 reads CASRQGQGGNTIYF. The CDR3 nucleotides are TGTGCCAGCAGGCAGGGACAGGGAGGAAACACCATATATTTT.

As to this clone: One end of the junction is discordant with germline, which a read error may explain. The V and J genes are TRBV6-1 and TRBJ2-7, with D possibly matching TRBD2 (6 bases). From germline, CDR1 is MNHNS and CDR2 SASEGT. The CDR3 has 15 amino acids. CDR3 region: CASREGGTSSYEQYF. In DNA, the CDR3 is TGTGCCAGCAGGGAAGGCGGGACGAGCTCCTACGAGCAGTACTTC.

Concerning this clone itself: Mismatch with germline at one junction end may stem from a read error. This sequence joins TRBV28 and TRBJ1-1; TRBD1 aligns across 7 bases. Germline V lookup: CDR1 MDHEN, CDR2 SYDVKM. This CDR3 has 13 amino acids. The CDR3 sequence: CVIRGGQESLAFF. For the CDR3, the DNA is TGCGTTATCCGGGGAGGACAGGAGTCGTTAGCTTTCTTT.

The V call is TRBV7-8, the J call TRBJ1-6; D gene ambiguous. CDR3 size: 18 residues. The germline V gene encodes CDR1 SGHVS and CDR2 FQNEAQ. Trimming stripped 0 bases from V and 7 bases from J, with 19 bases between. The CDR3 nucleotides are TGTGCCAGCAGCTTAGCGCAGACTGCAATGGGTAACAATTCACCCCTCCACTTT. Its translation is CASSLAQTAMGNNSPLHF.

The genes are TRBV5-1 and TRBJ1-5; 7 bases line up with TRBD1. The CDR3 extends over 15 amino acids. Per the germline V gene, CDR1 is SGHRS and CDR2 is YFSETQ. V lost 0 bases to trimming and J lost 3 bases; unmatched junction nucleotides: 3. The CDR3 coding sequence is TGCGCCAGCAGCTTGGGGGACAGAGACAATCAGCCCCAGCATTTT. Protein product: CASSLGDRDNQPQHF.

The CDR3 region is CASSLSLAGVRTDTQYF. The CDR3 coding sequence is TGCGCCAGCAGCTTGAGTCTAGCGGGGGTGAGGACAGATACGCAGTATTTT. The chain has TRBV5-1 and TRBJ2-3, with 10 bases that match TRBD2. Per the germline V gene, CDR1 is SGHRS and CDR2 is YFSETQ. The CDR3 length is 17 residues. With 1 base clipped from V and 3 bases from J, the junction kept 8 bases outside the gene matches.

The chain links TRBV5-1 to TRBJ2-5, with unresolved D. Germline CDR1 is SGHRS and CDR2 is YFSETQ. This CDR3 has 14 residues. Trimming cost V 1 base and J 1 base, with 8 bases left between them. CDR3 nucleotides: TGCGCCAGCAGCTTGCGGTCAGGCCAAGAGACCCAGTACTTC. Translation: CASSLRSGQETQYF.

The table lists this clone with a few counts. The chain links TRBV5-6 to TRBJ2-2; tentatively, D is TRBD2 (5 bases). CDR3 length equals 14 residues. Per the germline V gene, CDR1 is SGHDT and CDR2 is YYEEEE. Trimming stripped 4 bases from V and 4 bases from J, with 11 bases between. CDR3 coding DNA: TGTGCCAGCAGCGCATCACGGGGCACCGGGGAGCTGTTTTTT. Translated: CASSASRGTGELFF.

The J gene is TRBJ1-4, the V gene TRBV4-2; TRBD1 is a possible D gene (5 bases). Between the trimmed V and J ends, which lost 8 bases and 7 bases, there was a span of 14 bases. The CDR3 has 13 residues. The germline V gene has CDR1 LGHNA and CDR2 YNFKEQ. The CDR3 reads CASGGREGEKLFF. CDR3 in DNA: TGTGCCAGCGGGGGGAGGGAGGGTGAAAAACTGTTTTTT.

Remarks on this clone: Other nucleotide sequences in the sample specify the same CDR3. V is TRBV24-1 and J is TRBJ2-2, with 9 positions matching TRBD2. The V segment lost 9 bases and the J segment 7 bases; nucleotides outside the gene matches: 11. Looked up from germline, CDR1 is KGHDR and CDR2 is SFDVKD. This CDR3 has 15 amino acids. The CDR3 DNA reads as TGTGCCACCCGGCCGGGCGGGGGGGCCATCGGGGAGCTGTTTTTT. Amino acid sequence: CATRPGGGAIGELFF.